This entry describes one T cell receptor beta chain. These data are taken from a study of T cell changes during pregnancy in multiple sclerosis. Sequencing used immunoSEQ multiplex PCR; TCRdb keeps in-frame clones, though not all of them. The data show 35,000 to 55,000 clones, roughly 92% seen once. Germline V lookup: CDR1 LNHDA, CDR2 SQIVND (reference sequence). V was cut by 6 bases and J by 6 bases, with 18 bases left in between. The CDR3 has 15 amino acids. The receptor comes from a female donor with multiple sclerosis, enrolled in a pregnancy study. The V and J genes are TRBV19 and TRBJ2-1; D is uncertain. The material sequenced was CD4+ T cells from peripheral blood mononuclear cells, taken in the third trimester of pregnancy. In nucleotides, the CDR3 is TGTGCCAGTAGCATGACTGCATGGTCGGGCAATGAGCAGTTCTTC. Its translation is CASSMTAWSGNEQFF.